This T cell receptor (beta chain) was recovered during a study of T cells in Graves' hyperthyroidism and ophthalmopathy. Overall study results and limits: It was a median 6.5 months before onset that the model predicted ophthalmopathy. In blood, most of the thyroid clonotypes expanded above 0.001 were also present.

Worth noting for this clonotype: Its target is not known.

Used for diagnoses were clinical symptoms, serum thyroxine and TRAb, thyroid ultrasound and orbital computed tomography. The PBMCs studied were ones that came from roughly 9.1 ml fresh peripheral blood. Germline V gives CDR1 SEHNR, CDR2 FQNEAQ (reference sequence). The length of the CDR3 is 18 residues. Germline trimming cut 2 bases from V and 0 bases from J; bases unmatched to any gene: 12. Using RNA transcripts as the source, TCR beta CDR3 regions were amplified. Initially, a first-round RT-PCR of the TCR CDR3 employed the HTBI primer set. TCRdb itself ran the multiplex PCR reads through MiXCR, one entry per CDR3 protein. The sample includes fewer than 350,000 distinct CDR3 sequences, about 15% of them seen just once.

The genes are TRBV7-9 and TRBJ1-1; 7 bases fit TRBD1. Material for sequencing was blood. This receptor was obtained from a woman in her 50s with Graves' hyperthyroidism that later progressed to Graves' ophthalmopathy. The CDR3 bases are TGTGCCAGCAGCTTATCGCAGGCAGGGGGTTATCTGAACACTGAAGCTTTCTTT. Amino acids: CASSLSQAGGYLNTEAFF.